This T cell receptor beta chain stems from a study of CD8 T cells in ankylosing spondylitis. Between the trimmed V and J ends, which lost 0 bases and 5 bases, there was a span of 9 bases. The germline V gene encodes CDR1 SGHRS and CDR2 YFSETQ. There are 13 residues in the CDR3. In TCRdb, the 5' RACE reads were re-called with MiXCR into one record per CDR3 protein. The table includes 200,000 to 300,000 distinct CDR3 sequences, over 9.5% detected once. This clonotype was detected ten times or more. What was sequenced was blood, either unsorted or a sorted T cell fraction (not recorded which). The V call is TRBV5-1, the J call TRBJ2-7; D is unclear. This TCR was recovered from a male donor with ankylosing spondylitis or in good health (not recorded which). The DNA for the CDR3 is TGCGCCAGCAGCTTGGAATATCGACACGAGCAGTACTTC. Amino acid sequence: CASSLEYRHEQYF.